This TCR beta chain originates from a study of graft-versus-host responses after intestinal transplantation listed by TCRdb under 2021. For context, the study as a whole: Recipients received multivisceral, liver-intestinal, or isolated intestinal transplants. Bulk TCR-beta CDR3 sequencing was used to track graft-versus-host and host-versus-graft alloreactive T cell clones in the graft, circulation and bone marrow after intestinal transplantation. A cohort of roughly 25 intestinal transplant recipients, including one retransplant, was enrolled, and a few patients lacking pretransplant specimens were excluded. Alloreactive clones were identified by sequencing pre-transplant mixed lymphocyte reaction products and comparing them with unstimulated pre-transplant donor and recipient T cells. Donor T cell macrochimerism was defined as a peak of at least 4% donor T cells among recipient peripheral blood mononuclear cells. All recipients received anti-thymocyte globulin induction followed by maintenance tacrolimus and steroids for approximately 3 years. Rather than being sequenced by the commercial service, samples from three later patients were sequenced in-house on an Illumina MiSeq and processed with MiXCR.

Taken from cysteine to phenylalanine, the CDR3 has 14 residues. Only the CDR3 portion is preserved as DNA: 42 bases, with reading frame beginning at the first base. In the germline V gene, CDR1 corresponds to SGHTA and CDR2 to FQGNSA. V and J lose 4 bases and 2 bases, and a span of 11 bases separates them. What the research found in general, with its limitations: Early after transplant, peak levels of circulating GvH clones were found to be associated with declines in HvG clones. The relatively low number and heterogeneity of intestinal transplant patients limited the conclusions. GvH clones were detected in recipient bone marrow, and some appeared earlier in ileal mucosa or blood, consistent with an intestinal mucosal origin. In patients with donor T cell macrochimerism, the allografts had high GvH to HvG T cell clonal ratios.

With regard to this clone: The antigen it binds to is not known. Base-call qualities are not available, and no considerably larger clone is one nucleotide away.

Receptor amplification or capture employed the immunoSEQ multiplex PCR assay. For most patients, genomic DNA was isolated with the Qiagen DNeasy Blood and Tissue Kit and shipped frozen to Adaptive Biotechnologies for TCR sequencing. High-throughput TCR-beta CDR3 sequencing of genomic DNA from most patients was performed by Adaptive Biotechnologies. The published analysis was carried out like this. TCR sequencing data were retrieved from Adaptive's ImmunoSEQ software for about 17 patients, whereas three other patients were processed with MiXCR and VDJtools. CD4 versus CD8 sorting errors were corrected by removing sequences found in both subsets at a frequency ratio below 5:1. Because the origin of CDR3 nucleotide sequences shared between donor and recipient could not be assigned, those sequences were removed. Alloreactive clones required at least 2-fold expansion over unstimulated cells and minimum CFSE-low frequency of 0.002% (template counts) or 0.001% (read counts). Mappable clones were those detected in sequenced pre-transplant spleen, lymph node, or MLR CFSE-low populations of the donor or recipient. The cumulative frequency of alloreactive clones was calculated as a percentage of all sequences, weighted by copy number. The table comes from immuneACCESS by way of TCRdb, which keeps in-frame sequences with V and J called. Part of the clones is missing from these tables; in studies checked, under half for an unresolved V gene and the rest for unknown reasons. V, J and clone size are taken as reported in that table, and D and trimming were inferred from the DNA itself. The sample data list about 97,000 clones, and 91% of these were observed just once. Of the sample, over 0.15% is held by the ten largest clones.

Per the publication, the time point label means: cells obtained before transplantation from donor or recipient. CD3+CD4+ and CD3+CD8+ populations were FACS-sorted from unstimulated pre-transplant donor and recipient cells taken from spleen or lymph nodes. The origin of this receptor is a human donor who was the organ donor for an intestinal transplant. This specimen was unstimulated CD4+ T cells sorted from spleen or lymph node cells, taken before transplant. The chain joins TRBV7-2 to TRBJ1-2, and perhaps TRBD1 as D gene, on 5 matching bases. The DNA sequence is given as TGTGCCAGCAGCTCCCAGACAGTAAACTATGGCTACACCTTC. It translates to CASSSQTVNYGYTF.